This passage covers 19 T cell receptor beta chains from one sample sequenced in a study of T-cell memory formation after mild COVID-19. TCRdb ran MiXCR on the 5' RACE reads and lists one entry per CDR3 protein. The data show 95,000 to 110,000 distinct CDR3 sequences, 13% to 15% seen once. Material: PBMCs or a T cell subset sorted from them (not recorded which). The source of these receptors is a man between 18 and 29 years old who had mild COVID-19 (a few samples of this study predate the infection). Cell type and time point are not known.

This clonotype was seen a single time. The J gene is TRBJ1-2, the V gene TRBV7-9; D call uncertain. Germline loops: CDR1 SEHNR, CDR2 FQNEAQ (reference sequence). This CDR3 comprises 13 residues. V lost 5 bases and J lost 7, with 14 bases in between. CDR3 sequence (DNA): TGTGCCAGCAGCCCAACCTCCCGGGCTGGCTACACCTTC. This encodes CASSPTSRAGYTF.

This clonotype was seen a single time. The gene calls are TRBV3-1 and TRBJ2-1; 7 bases line up with TRBD2. Germline CDR1 reads LGHDT; CDR2 reads YNNKEL (reference sequence). CDR3 length equals 12 residues. Trimming cost V 6 bases and J 7 bases; bases outside gene matches: 3. This CDR3 reads CASRWGGNEQFF. CDR3 DNA: TGTGCCAGCAGGTGGGGAGGGAATGAGCAGTTCTTC.

The J gene is TRBJ2-1, the V gene TRBV9; tentatively, D is TRBD2 (5 bases). CDR1 is SGDLS and CDR2 is YYNGEE in the germline V gene. Trimming stripped 4 bases from V and 2 bases from J, with 10 bases between. The CDR3 is 14 residues long. CDR3 sequence reads: CASSPAGTYNEQFF. DNA of the CDR3: TGTGCCAGCAGCCCCGCCGGGACCTACAATGAGCAGTTCTTC.

The chain has TRBV6-5 and TRBJ2-2; D gene ambiguous. Per the germline V gene, CDR1 is MNHEY and CDR2 is SVGAGI. V was cut by 2 bases and J by 5 bases, with 15 bases left in between. The CDR3 totals 16 residues. The CDR3 DNA reads as TGTGCCAGCAGTTACCTGCTGAGTATGCGAACCGGGGAGCTGTTTTTT. As protein: CASSYLLSMRTGELFF.

This clonotype was found many times. The CDR3 loop reads CATSRGLAGADTQYF. The CDR3 nucleotides are TGTGCCACCAGCAGAGGACTAGCGGGGGCAGATACGCAGTATTTT. This chain connects TRBV15 to TRBJ2-3; 12 bases are shared with TRBD2. The V and J ends lost 1 base and 4 bases, in that order; junction bases with no gene match: 0. The CDR3 spans 15 residues. Germline-derived CDR1 and CDR2 are LNHNV and YYDKDF (reference sequence).

The rearrangement links TRBV7-6 to TRBJ2-2; tentatively, D is TRBD2 (5 bases). Trimming cost V 1 base and J 2 bases, with 8 bases left between them. The CDR3 contains 15 residues. Germline V gene data show CDR1 as SGHVS and CDR2 as FNYEAQ. The CDR3, as DNA: TGTGCCAGCAGCTTAGGGACGGGAAACACCGGGGAGCTGTTTTTT. Its protein product is CASSLGTGNTGELFF.

This clonotype has only a few counts. The chain recombines TRBV6-5 with TRBJ2-3; TRBD2 matches at 9 bases. The J segment lost 5 bases and the V segment lost 6 bases, leaving 15 bases of the junction unmatched. Germline CDR1 and CDR2: MNHEY and SVGAGI. The CDR3 runs 17 residues. For the CDR3, the DNA is TGTGCCAGCAGCATCAACCCATGGCGGGGGGGAAAAGATACGCAGTATTTT. Translation gives CASSINPWRGGKDTQYF.

This clonotype has just a few counts. The genes are TRBV11-2 and TRBJ2-1; 9 nucleotides line up with TRBD2. V lost 1 base to trimming and J lost 7 bases; unmatched junction nucleotides: 5. Germline loops: CDR1 SGHAT, CDR2 FQNNGV. This CDR3 is 15 amino acids long. The CDR3 DNA reads as TGTGCCAGCAGCTTAGGCGGGGGGGCCCGGAATGAGCAGTTCTTC. Translation gives CASSLGGGARNEQFF.

V and J are TRBV3-1 and TRBJ2-1, with 14 bases identical to TRBD2. V shed 4 bases and J 9 bases; nucleotides not matched to a gene: 8. Per the germline V gene, CDR1 is LGHDT and CDR2 is YNNKEL (reference sequence). The CDR3 covers 16 residues. CDR3 DNA sequence: TGTGCCAGCAGCCCACGACTAGCGGGGGGGGATGGTGAGCAGTTCTTC. This translates into CASSPRLAGGDGEQFF.

This clonotype was counted only a few times. The V and J genes are TRBV19 and TRBJ1-5; tentative D call: TRBD1 (5 bases). Germline CDR1 reads LNHDA; CDR2 reads SQIVND (reference sequence). The ends were cut back, 5 bases at V and 3 bases at J, with 8 bases in the middle. The CDR3 extends over 13 amino acids. CDR3 in amino acids: CASSSGTNQPQHF. The CDR3 nucleotides are TGTGCCAGTAGTTCAGGGACCAATCAGCCCCAGCATTTT.

This clonotype was picked up a small number of times. The chain recombines TRBV6-5 with TRBJ1-2, with D tentatively TRBD1 (5 bases). Germline lookup yields CDR1 MNHEY and CDR2 SVGAGI. The CDR3 totals 13 residues. V lost 5 bases, J lost 4 bases, and 11 bases lay in between. In DNA, the CDR3 is TGTGCCAGCAGTACGACCGGGGGCTATGGCTACACCTTC. It encodes CASSTTGGYGYTF.

V usage is TRBV7-8 and J usage is TRBJ2-7; no reliable D call. The V and J ends lost 5 bases and 2 bases respectively, with 16 bases between them. CDR1 is SGHVS, CDR2 FQNEAQ, per germline. The CDR3 runs 15 residues. For the CDR3, the DNA is TGTGCCAGCAGCGCCATCTCGGGTCTCACCTACGAGCAGTACTTC. Encoded protein: CASSAISGLTYEQYF.

The table lists this clonotype with a few counts. The rearrangement uses TRBV7-9 and TRBJ1-1; 9 bases match TRBD1. The CDR3 is 16 amino acids. Unmatched junction bases numbered 9, after V lost 4 bases and J lost 3 bases. Germline V lookup: CDR1 SEHNR, CDR2 FQNEAQ (reference sequence). The CDR3 reads CASSSSPGQGDTEAFF. CDR3 in DNA: TGTGCCAGCAGCTCGTCACCGGGACAGGGAGACACTGAAGCTTTCTTT.

J is TRBJ1-6 and V is TRBV7-3; unclear D gene. From germline, CDR1 is SGHTA and CDR2 FQGTGA. The CDR3 is made up of 13 amino acids. The ends were cut back, 3 bases at V and 10 bases at J, with 10 bases in the middle. DNA of the CDR3: TGTGCCAGCAGCTTCCCGTTGGGATCACCCCTCCACTTT. It codes for CASSFPLGSPLHF.

This clonotype was counted only a few times. The V and J genes are TRBV6-5 and TRBJ2-1; D unclear. Trimming removed 6 bases at V and 4 bases at J, with 16 bases between. Looked up from germline, CDR1 is MNHEY and CDR2 is SVGAGI. The length of the CDR3 is 15 residues. The chain's CDR3 is CASRLLGRTYNEQFF. Written as DNA, the CDR3 is TGTGCCAGCAGACTACTCGGCAGAACATACAATGAGCAGTTCTTC.

The rearrangement joins TRBV28 to TRBJ2-2, with 7 bases identical to TRBD1. Germline values: CDR1 MDHEN, CDR2 SYDVKM. CDR3 length equals 16 residues. V dropped 5 bases and J dropped 0; count of bases not matched to a gene: 6. CDR3 coding DNA: TGTGCCAGCAGTCCGATGGGACAGACGAACACCGGGGAGCTGTTTTTT. Its protein is CASSPMGQTNTGELFF.

This clonotype was detected ten times or more. The V and J genes are TRBV7-8 and TRBJ2-7; 8 positions match TRBD2. CDR3 length: 15 amino acids. Trimming at V came to 5 bases and at J to 3 bases, leaving 9 bases not matched to a gene. Germline V gene sequence: CDR1 SGHVS, CDR2 FQNEAQ. CDR3 amino acids: CASSRPRSGGYEQYF. As DNA, the CDR3 is TGTGCCAGCAGCCGCCCGAGAAGCGGGGGCTACGAGCAGTACTTC.

A few counts support this clonotype. The chain carries TRBV6-5 and TRBJ2-1; D unclear. The CDR3 has 13 amino acids. Germline-derived CDR1 and CDR2 are MNHEY and SVGAGI. Deletions cut 6 bases from V and 7 bases from J, with 13 bases between. CDR3 coding DNA: TGTGCCAGCAGGATCTACCGTGGGAATGAGCAGTTCTTC. It translates to CASRIYRGNEQFF.

This rearrangement joins TRBV5-1 to TRBJ2-7; TRBD1 is a possible D gene (5 bases). The CDR3 has 14 amino acids. CDR1 is SGHRS, CDR2 YFSETQ, per germline. V was trimmed by 8 bases and J by 0 bases, leaving 15 bases between them. Written as DNA, the CDR3 is TGCGCCAGTACCCGGGCAGGGCACTCCTACGAGCAGTACTTC. Its translation is CASTRAGHSYEQYF.